This entry describes one TCR beta chain. Its binding antigen is unknown. No much larger clone is present one base from it, and per-base qualities are unavailable. Ends trimmed: V by 2 bases, J by 2 bases; bases unmatched to a gene: 4. CDR1 and CDR2, looked up from the germline V gene (reference sequence), are MNHNY and SVGAGI. CDR3 length: 15 amino acids, cysteine to phenylalanine. CDR3 DNA only is kept here, 45 bases in frame from base 1. The data originate from a study of cytomegalovirus exposure and HLA in healthy donors (dated by TCRdb to 2016 to 2017). For the wider study: The 666 repertoires of the first cohort and the 120 or so validation repertoires were produced on the same platform, according to a later analysis. The study aimed to test whether signatures of past pathogen exposure could be identified by cataloging public T cell receptors. A separate validation cohort of some 130 different subjects was used in addition to the approximately 700-subject first cohort. The study combined high-throughput TCR immunosequencing, statistical association of individual TCRs with disease status, and machine learning to predict cytomegalovirus infection status. Beyond this particular receptor, the publication reports: In vitro tests confirmed that three of the cytomegalovirus-associated TCR beta chains recognize cytomegalovirus antigens. According to the authors, the approach could potentially be generalized to other disease states and immunological phenotypes. A later analysis lacked HLA typing for the validation cohort, so it scored co-occurrence in that cohort across all 110 or so repertoires. While some public TCRs were present in many individuals, most TCR sequences turned up only very rarely across donors. Subsequent analysis determined that TCRs grouped into clusters in the first cohort also showed a tendency toward co-occurrence across the roughly 110 validation repertoires, and 85% to 95% of cluster scores exceeded 0. The study gave a list of 150 to 200 TCR beta chains associated with cytomegalovirus. The classifier was reported to diagnose cytomegalovirus status with high specificity and sensitivity in both the original cohort and the validation cohort.

The method was the immunoSEQ multiplex PCR assay. The authors processed their data as follows. To diagnose cytomegalovirus status from the catalog of TCR beta chain sequences, a statistical classification framework was built. Held by TCRdb, this immuneACCESS table contains in-frame sequences only and omits some clones. Under half of the omission traces to an unresolved V gene where checked; the cause of the rest is unknown. V and J calls and clone size are as listed in that table; D and trimming were resolved from the DNA. In this sample the table shows 150,000 to 200,000 clones, 85% of which occur a single time. Together, the top ten hold approximately 15% of the sample. The donors belonged to the validation cohort of about 120 subjects, which was separate from the roughly 680-subject first cohort.

The TCR was taken from a man younger than 35 in good health and CMV-seropositive. The sequencing input was PBMCs. The rearranged chain carries TRBV6-6 and TRBJ2-7, with TRBD2 identical over 9 junction bases. CDR3 region: CASSYGAGGPYEQYF. The DNA reads TGTGCCAGCAGTTACGGGGCGGGGGGGCCCTACGAGCAGTACTTC.